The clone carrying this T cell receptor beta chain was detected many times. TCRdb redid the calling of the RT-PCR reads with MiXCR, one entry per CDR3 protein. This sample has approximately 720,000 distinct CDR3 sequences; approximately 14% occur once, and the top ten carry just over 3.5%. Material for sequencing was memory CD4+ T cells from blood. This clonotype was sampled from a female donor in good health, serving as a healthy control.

The CDR3 sequence: CASSQERARGAFF. CDR3 bases: TGCGCCAGCAGCCAAGAAAGGGCCCGTGGGGCTTTCTTT. V is TRBV4-3 and J is TRBJ1-1; no clear D gene. CDR3 length equals 13 residues. From germline, CDR1 is LGHNA and CDR2 YSLEER. With 0 bases removed from V and 11 bases from J, the gap between germline ends came to 13 bases.